This TCR beta chain was sequenced in a study of T cells after yellow fever vaccination. Across the study: By means of CD3, CD45RA, CCR7 and CD95, the EM, EMRA, CM and Tscm memory subsets were sorted.

TCRdb re-called the 5' RACE reads through MiXCR, storing one row per CDR3 protein. The sample has about 25,000 distinct CDR3 sequences; 5.5% are singletons. The CDR3 is made up of 13 amino acids. Germline V lookup: CDR1 KGHSH, CDR2 LQKENI. The ends lost 3 bases at V and 3 bases at J; junction bases unmatched: 1. This clonotype originated in a man aged 25-40 years who received the YFV17D yellow fever vaccine. The sample consisted of PBMCs, either bulk or a sorted T-cell subset (CD4+, CD8+, memory, or dextramer-sorted; not recorded which), taken 15 days after the yellow fever booster vaccination. The chain combines TRBV18 with TRBJ1-2; 7 bases line up with TRBD1. The CDR3 is CASSPGTDYGYTF. For the CDR3, the DNA is TGTGCCAGCTCACCTGGGACAGACTATGGCTACACCTTC.